Following are 29 T cell receptor beta chains from one sample sequenced in a study of T-cell memory formation after mild COVID-19. TCRdb re-called the 5' RACE reads with MiXCR, one entry per CDR3 protein. This table holds around 300,000 distinct CDR3 sequences, over 15% found once. The sequencing sample was made of PBMCs or a T cell subset sorted from them (not recorded which). Receptors originate from a man younger than 35 who had mild COVID-19 (a few samples of this study predate the infection). Cell type and time point are not known.

V is TRBV10-3 and J is TRBJ2-5; unclear D gene. The CDR3 consists of 14 residues. Germline V CDR1 and CDR2: ENHRY, SYGVKD. V shed 2 bases and J shed 5 bases, with 12 bases lying between them. The CDR3 reads CAISELGLGETQYF. CDR3 nucleotide sequence: TGTGCCATCAGTGAGCTTGGGCTAGGGGAGACCCAGTACTTC.

This clonotype turned up a few times. The J gene is TRBJ2-5, the V gene TRBV4-2; 8 bases are a match to TRBD1. This CDR3 has 16 residues. Unmatched junction bases numbered 11, after V lost 3 bases and J lost 5 bases. The germline CDR1 and CDR2 sequences are LGHNA and YNFKEQ. The CDR3 is CASSHGAQGAWETQYF. DNA for the CDR3: TGTGCCAGCAGCCACGGGGCCCAGGGGGCCTGGGAGACCCAGTACTTC.

The gene calls are TRBV6-2 or TRBV6-3 and TRBJ2-7; a possible D gene is TRBD2 (6 bases). Germline V lookup: CDR1 MNHEY, CDR2 SVGEGT. With 7 bases removed from V and 1 base from J, the gap between germline ends came to 14 bases. The CDR3 loop spans 14 amino acids. The DNA of the CDR3 is TGTGCCAGCAACAAGGGACTCCTATCCTACGAGCAGTACTTC. Translating it yields CASNKGLLSYEQYF.

The CDR3 sequence is CASSLRLPGLAYRRTDTQYF. The CDR3 DNA reads TGCGCCAGCAGCTTGAGGCTACCGGGACTAGCCTACCGGCGCACAGATACGCAGTATTTT. The chain links TRBV5-1 to TRBJ2-3; 9 positions agree with TRBD2. Germline loops: CDR1 SGHRS, CDR2 YFSETQ. V shed 1 base and J 1 base; nucleotides not matched to a gene: 16. The CDR3 sequence is 20 residues long.

The chain uses TRBV29-1 and TRBJ2-1; 8 positions match TRBD2. Germline CDR1 and CDR2: SQVTM and ANQGSEA. The CDR3 sequence is 14 residues long. J was trimmed by 8 bases and V by 4 bases; bases with no gene match: 10. The CDR3 DNA reads as TGCAGCGTTGGGAGAAGGAGCGGGGGCTATGAGCAGTTCTTC. It translates to CSVGRRSGGYEQFF.

The rearrangement joins TRBV12-3 or TRBV12-4 to TRBJ2-7; the match to TRBD2 covers 12 bases. With 5 bases clipped from V and 3 bases from J, the junction kept 14 bases outside the gene matches. The CDR3 contains 18 residues. The CDR3 DNA sequence: TGTGCCAGCAGTCCCACTGGGCTAGCGGGGGGGTTCGGCTACGAGCAGTACGTC. Translation: CASSPTGLAGGFGYEQYV.

The count of this clonotype is one. The chain uses TRBV20-1 and TRBJ2-4, with 7 positions matching TRBD1. Germline loops: CDR1 DFQATT, CDR2 SNEGSKA (reference sequence). This CDR3 is built from 13 residues. The junction had 15 bases not matched to a gene; V was cut back by 5 bases and J by 14 bases. The DNA of the CDR3 is TGCAGTGCTCGAATCACCCCCAGGGGGAATGAGTACTTC. It is translated as CSARITPRGNEYF.

This clonotype showed up just a few times. This chain links TRBV20-1 with TRBJ2-7; 8 bases align to TRBD1. With V trimmed by 2 bases and J by 3 bases, 3 bases remained unmatched. This CDR3 comprises 13 residues. CDR1 is DFQATT, CDR2 SNEGSKA, per germline (reference sequence). The CDR3 DNA sequence: TGCAGTGCTAGATCCGGACAGGGCTACGAGCAGTACTTC. Its translation: CSARSGQGYEQYF.

The gene calls are TRBV7-2 and TRBJ2-3; the D is unclear. The V gene's germline CDR1 is SGHTA and CDR2 FQGNSA. The CDR3 extends over 12 amino acids. V lost 2 bases and J lost 10, with 10 bases in between. CDR3 sequence (DNA): TGTGCCAGCAGCTTAACCGCGGTATCGCAGTATTTT. Translated: CASSLTAVSQYF.

The V gene is TRBV6-2 or TRBV6-3, the J gene TRBJ2-7; TRBD1 matches 8 bases. The V gene's germline CDR1 is MNHEY and CDR2 SVGEGT. The CDR3 is 13 residues long. The V segment lost 6 bases and the J segment 3 bases; nucleotides outside the gene matches: 4. CDR3 nucleotides: TGTGCCAGCAGGGACAGGGATCGCTACGAGCAGTACGTC. It translates to CASRDRDRYEQYV.

This clonotype was seen only a few times. J is TRBJ2-3 and V is TRBV7-6; no clear D. There are 15 residues in the CDR3. Trimming took off 1 base at V and 6 bases at J, with 14 bases between the two ends. From germline, CDR1 is SGHVS and CDR2 FNYEAQ. The CDR3 protein is CASSLGRTSWDTQYF. For the CDR3, the DNA is TGTGCCAGCAGCTTAGGCCGAACATCATGGGATACGCAGTATTTT. Drawing the rest from reference TRBV7-6 and TRBJ2-3, the complete variable domain is GAGVSQSPRYKVTKRGQDVALRCDPISGHVSLYWYRQALGQGPEFLTYFNYEAQQDKSGLPNDRFSAERPEGSISTLTIQRTEQRDSAMYRCASSLGRTSWDTQYFGPGTRLTVL.

This clonotype has just a few counts. The J gene is TRBJ2-2, the V gene TRBV7-7, with no clear D. CDR1 and CDR2 (germline): SSHAT, FNYEAQ (reference sequence). V was pared by 10 bases and J by 6 bases, with 15 bases between. There are 13 residues in the CDR3. The DNA of the CDR3 is TGTGCCACGCGCCGAGAAGGGTCCGGGGAGCTGTTTTTT. The encoded protein is CATRREGSGELFF.

The rearrangement joins TRBV20-1 to TRBJ1-5, with D perhaps matching TRBD1 (5 bases). There are 15 residues in the CDR3. Trimming shortened V by 5 bases and J by 7 bases, and 21 bases separated the two germline ends. Germline lookup yields CDR1 DFQATT and CDR2 SNEGSKA (reference sequence). The CDR3, as DNA: TGCAGTGCTTGGACCGGGACGGGGCCCATGCAGCCCCAGCATTTT. It translates to CSAWTGTGPMQPQHF.

The CDR3 reads CASSSMGGAGEKLFF. Written as DNA, the CDR3 is TGTGCCAGCAGCTCAATGGGGGGGGCTGGTGAAAAACTGTTTTTT. The chain combines TRBV7-9 with TRBJ1-4; tentatively, D is TRBD1 (6 bases). Per germline, CDR1 SEHNR and CDR2 FQNEAQ (reference sequence). Between the trimmed V and J ends, which lost 4 bases and 7 bases, there was a span of 16 bases. CDR3 length: 15 amino acids.

This sequence joins TRBV5-1 and TRBJ2-7; tentatively, D is TRBD1 or TRBD2 (5 bases each). V was trimmed by 2 bases and J by 7 bases, leaving 13 bases between them. The CDR3 sequence is 13 residues long. The germline V gene has CDR1 SGHRS and CDR2 YFSETQ. The chain's CDR3 is CASSFQRGEEQYF. As DNA, the CDR3 is TGCGCCAGCAGCTTCCAGAGAGGGGAAGAGCAGTACTTC.

The gene calls are TRBV12-3 or TRBV12-4 and TRBJ2-3, with TRBD1 identical over 10 bases. V shed 6 bases and J 11 bases; nucleotides not matched to a gene: 8. The CDR3 runs 13 residues. The DNA of the CDR3 is TGTGCCAGCAGAATGAGGCGGGACAGGGGGCAGTATTTT. Protein product: CASRMRRDRGQYF.

This clonotype was observed many times. This sequence joins TRBV7-2 and TRBJ2-5, with 13 nucleotides matching TRBD2. This CDR3 is 17 amino acids long. Germline CDR1 is SGHTA and CDR2 is FQGNSA. The V and J ends lost 5 bases and 1 base, in that order; junction bases with no gene match: 7. In DNA, the CDR3 is TGTGCCAGCAGCCCACGGACTAGCGGGAGCTTCCAAGAGACCCAGTACTTC. Translation gives CASSPRTSGSFQETQYF.

This clonotype was recorded a few times. The gene calls are TRBV6-1 and TRBJ1-2, with 7 bases identical to TRBD1. V trimming: 1 base; J trimming: 8 bases; junction bases outside the gene matches: 7. The CDR3 consists of 14 residues. The germline CDR1 and CDR2 sequences are MNHNS and SASEGT. CDR3 in DNA: TGTGCCAGCAGTGAAGTTGAGGGGGCCTGGGGCTACACCTTC. Its translation: CASSEVEGAWGYTF.

This clonotype was counted a few times. This chain's CDR3 is CASSKQEFTEAFF. The CDR3 DNA follows: TGTGCCAGCAGCAAACAGGAATTCACTGAAGCTTTCTTT. The chain uses TRBV12-3 or TRBV12-4 and TRBJ1-1; D may be TRBD1 (5 bases). The CDR3 totals 13 residues. Trimming took off 6 bases at V and 4 bases at J, with 12 bases between the two ends.

J is TRBJ2-1 and V is TRBV10-3, with 10 bases lining up with TRBD2. CDR3 length equals 14 residues. Losses at the gene ends were 7 bases for V and 8 bases for J; bases not matched to a gene: 8. Germline lookup yields CDR1 ENHRY and CDR2 SYGVKD. The CDR3 sequence: CAIKDLAGADEQFF. The CDR3 DNA sequence: TGTGCCATCAAGGATCTAGCGGGGGCGGATGAGCAGTTCTTC.

This clonotype was seen a few times. The V call is TRBV18, the J call TRBJ2-3; the match to TRBD1 covers 9 bases. V trimming: 5 bases; J trimming: 0 bases; junction bases outside the gene matches: 3. Germline loops: CDR1 KGHSH, CDR2 LQKENI. The CDR3 consists of 15 residues. CDR3 nucleotides: TGTGCCAGCTCAAACAGGGGGCCTAGCACAGATACGCAGTATTTT. Its translation is CASSNRGPSTDTQYF.

J is TRBJ2-1 and V is TRBV4-1, with unresolved D. Germline CDR1 MGHRA, CDR2 YSYEKL. Deletions cut 4 bases from V and 9 bases from J, with 22 bases between. This CDR3 has 16 residues. CDR3 in DNA: TGCGCCAGCAGCCCCCTCGGGTTGTCGAGCGTGTCTGAGCAGTTCTTC. The encoded protein is CASSPLGLSSVSEQFF.

The chain employs TRBV14 and TRBJ1-3, with unresolved D. In germline, CDR1 is SGHDN, CDR2 FVKESK. The CDR3 contains 13 residues. V was cut by 6 bases and J by 2 bases, with 8 bases left in between. The CDR3 sequence is CASSKIAGNTIYF. CDR3 bases: TGTGCCAGCAGTAAGATAGCTGGAAACACCATATATTTT.

This clonotype was seen a few times. The CDR3 protein is CASSPGGLDEQFF. The CDR3 nucleotides read TGCGCCAGCAGCCCAGGGGGGTTGGATGAGCAGTTCTTC. The chain carries TRBV4-1 and TRBJ2-1, with D maybe TRBD1 (7 bases). The CDR3 contains 13 residues. V lost 4 bases to trimming and J lost 8 bases, with 12 bases between them. Per germline, CDR1 MGHRA and CDR2 YSYEKL.

The V and J genes are TRBV12-3 or TRBV12-4 and TRBJ2-4; no definite D call. The V end was cut by 6 bases, the J end by 4 bases, with 10 bases between. The CDR3 is 13 amino acids. The CDR3 DNA reads as TGTGCCAGCAGCACTGTTTTGAAAAACATTCAGTACTTC. As protein: CASSTVLKNIQYF.

This clonotype was detected a few times. The chain joins TRBV7-9 to TRBJ1-2; no definite D call. V was shortened by 0 bases and J by 6 bases, with 11 bases between the two germline ends. Germline values: CDR1 SEHNR, CDR2 FQNEAQ (reference sequence). CDR3 size: 14 residues. The CDR3 nucleotides are TGTGCCAGCAGCTTAGCCCCCGTCCGCCATGGCTACACCTTC. It codes for CASSLAPVRHGYTF.

A few counts support this clonotype. The chain couples TRBV12-3 or TRBV12-4 to TRBJ2-4; D gene uncertain. Trimming stripped 6 bases from V and 8 bases from J, with 8 bases between. The CDR3 contains 11 residues. The CDR3 DNA reads as TGTGCCAGCAGAGAAGTGGACATTCAGTACTTC. Translation: CASREVDIQYF.

Many counts were recorded for this clonotype. V and J are TRBV5-6 and TRBJ1-2; D possibly corresponds to TRBD1 (6 bases). The CDR3 is 13 residues long. V was pared by 3 bases and J by 3 bases, with 9 bases between. Germline V gene lookup returns CDR1 SGHDT and CDR2 YYEEEE. Here the CDR3 DNA reads TGTGCCAGCAGCTCAGGACAGTACTATGGCTACACCTTC. Translated, it gives CASSSGQYYGYTF.

The DNA for the CDR3 is TGTGCCAGCAGCCAACTGGCCCAATCTTACAATGAGCAGTTCTTC. Amino acid sequence: CASSQLAQSYNEQFF. This chain links TRBV4-2 with TRBJ2-1, with D hard to call. Germline CDR1 LGHNA, CDR2 YNFKEQ. This CDR3 region has 15 residues. Between the trimmed V and J ends, which lost 2 bases and 4 bases, there was a span of 12 bases.